Described below is a single T cell receptor (beta chain) sequence and its context. The data were taken from a study of blood T cell repertoires in COVID-19. The protocol was immunoSEQ multiplex PCR, while the TCRdb copy is restricted to in-frame clones and leaves out a portion. The table has some 400,000 clones, nearly 90% seen once. The origin of this receptor is a man between 18 and 35 years old with active or convalescent COVID-19. Sequenced material: peripheral blood.

The CDR3 region is CASSRGLANQETQYF. As DNA, the CDR3 is TGTGCCAGCAGCCGGGGACTAGCCAACCAAGAGACCCAGTACTTC. V gene TRBV11-3 combines with J gene TRBJ2-5; 9 bases are shared with TRBD2. This CDR3 is built from 15 residues. Looked up from germline, CDR1 is SGHNT and CDR2 is YENEEA. J was trimmed by 0 bases and V by 5 bases; bases with no gene match: 4.